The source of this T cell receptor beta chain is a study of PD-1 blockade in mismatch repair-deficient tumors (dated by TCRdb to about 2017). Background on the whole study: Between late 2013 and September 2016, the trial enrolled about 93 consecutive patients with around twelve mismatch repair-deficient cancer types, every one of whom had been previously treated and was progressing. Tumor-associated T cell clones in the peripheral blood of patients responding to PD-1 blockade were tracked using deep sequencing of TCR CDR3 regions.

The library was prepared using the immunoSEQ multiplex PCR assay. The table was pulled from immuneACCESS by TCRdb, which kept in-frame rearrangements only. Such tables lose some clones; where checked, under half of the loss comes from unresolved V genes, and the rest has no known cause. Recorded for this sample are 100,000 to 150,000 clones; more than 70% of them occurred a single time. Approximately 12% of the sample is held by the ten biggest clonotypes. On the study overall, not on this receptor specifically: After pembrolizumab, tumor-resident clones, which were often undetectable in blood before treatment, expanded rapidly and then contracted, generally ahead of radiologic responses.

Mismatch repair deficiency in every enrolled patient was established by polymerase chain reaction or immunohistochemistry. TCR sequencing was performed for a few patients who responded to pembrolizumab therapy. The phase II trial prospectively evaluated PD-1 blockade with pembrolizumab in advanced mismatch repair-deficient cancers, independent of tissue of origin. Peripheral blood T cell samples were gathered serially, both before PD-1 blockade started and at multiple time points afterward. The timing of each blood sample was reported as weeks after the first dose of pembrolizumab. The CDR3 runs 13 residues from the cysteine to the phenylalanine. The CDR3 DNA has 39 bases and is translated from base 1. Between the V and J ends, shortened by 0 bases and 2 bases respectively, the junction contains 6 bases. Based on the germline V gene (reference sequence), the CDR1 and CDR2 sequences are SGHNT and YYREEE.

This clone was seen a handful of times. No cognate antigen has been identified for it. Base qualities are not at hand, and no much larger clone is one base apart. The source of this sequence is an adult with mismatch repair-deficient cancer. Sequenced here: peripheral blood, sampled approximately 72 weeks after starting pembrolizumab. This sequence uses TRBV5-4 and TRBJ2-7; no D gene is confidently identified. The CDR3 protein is CASSLGLTYEQYF. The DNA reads TGTGCCAGCAGCTTGGGACTCACCTACGAGCAGTACTTC.